One and the same sample provided the 21 T cell receptor beta chains below, sequenced in a study of shared T cell receptors in the human thymus. Repertoires were generated with immunoSEQ multiplex PCR, while TCRdb's copy carries only in-frame clones and drops some. The table records around 340,000 clones, 95% of them present only once. Sequencing was performed on thymocytes. All receptors derive from a human donor.

The CDR3 nucleotides read TGTGCCAGCAGCTCATACCGGGACGAAGTCCAAGAGACCCAGTACTTC. This translates into CASSSYRDEVQETQYF. The chain employs TRBV11-2 and TRBJ2-5; tentatively, D is TRBD1 or TRBD2 (5 bases each). Germline-derived CDR1 and CDR2 are SGHAT and FQNNGV. This CDR3 is 16 amino acids long. Trimming removed 4 bases at V and 1 base at J, with 16 bases between.

This clone has a single count. This chain links TRBV4-3 with TRBJ2-2; 8 bases agree with TRBD1. The ends lost 4 bases at V and 3 bases at J; junction bases unmatched: 16. The CDR3 has 19 residues. Germline loops: CDR1 LGHNA, CDR2 YSLEER. The CDR3 protein is CASSLGINDRGRDTGELFF. DNA of the CDR3: TGCGCCAGCAGCCTGGGGATCAATGACAGGGGTCGGGACACCGGGGAGCTGTTTTTT.

The chain has TRBV28 and TRBJ2-1, with D tentatively TRBD2 (6 bases). The V end lost 4 bases, the J end lost 2 bases, and 15 bases lay between the germline ends. The CDR3 consists of 16 residues. Per the germline V gene, CDR1 is MDHEN and CDR2 is SYDVKM. CDR3 region: CASSSTGGIPYNEQFF. CDR3 nucleotide sequence: TGTGCCAGCAGTTCTACAGGAGGGATTCCCTACAATGAGCAGTTCTTC.

The V gene is TRBV5-1, the J gene TRBJ2-7; D is ambiguous. Per germline, CDR1 SGHRS and CDR2 YFSETQ. The CDR3 extends over 19 amino acids. Trimming pared 1 base from V and 2 bases from J, leaving 25 bases between. DNA for the CDR3: TGCGCCAGCAGCTTGCCCCCCCGCCCGCCAGCGCCGATCACCTACGAGCAGTACTTC. It encodes CASSLPPRPPAPITYEQYF.

V and J are TRBV19 and TRBJ2-7, with TRBD2 identical over 11 bases. The CDR3 length is 17 residues. The germline V gene encodes CDR1 LNHDA and CDR2 SQIVND (reference sequence). The V gene end was trimmed by 7 bases and the J gene end by 1 base; junction bases not matched to a gene: 12. CDR3 in DNA: TGTGCCAGTACTCATGGACTCGGGACTAGCGGATCCTACGAGCAGTACTTC. It specifies CASTHGLGTSGSYEQYF.

The chain uses TRBV30 and TRBJ1-6; perhaps TRBD1 as D (6 bases). The V end was cut by 2 bases, the J end by 7 bases, with 12 bases between. Germline loops: CDR1 GTSNPN, CDR2 SVGIG (reference sequence). This CDR3 has 14 residues. This chain's CDR3 is CAWSRGTGNSPLHF. The DNA of the CDR3 is TGTGCCTGGAGTAGGGGGACCGGGAATTCACCCCTCCACTTT.

The chain has TRBV28 and TRBJ1-4; no reliable D call. The V end lost 2 bases, the J end lost 6 bases, and 7 bases lay between the germline ends. The germline CDR1 and CDR2 sequences are MDHEN and SYDVKM. The CDR3 sequence is 13 residues long. The CDR3: CASSLGRHEKLFF. In DNA form, the CDR3 reads TGTGCCAGCAGTTTAGGGAGGCATGAAAAACTGTTTTTT.

This chain uses TRBV28 with TRBJ1-1; TRBD1 matches 9 bases. CDR3 length: 18 residues. The germline CDR1 and CDR2 sequences are MDHEN and SYDVKM. V lost 1 base and J lost 11; bases outside the gene matches: 20. This CDR3 reads CASSLFGWDRDRIQEAFF. The CDR3 DNA sequence: TGTGCCAGCAGTTTATTTGGGTGGGACAGGGACAGAATCCAAGAGGCTTTCTTT.

This clone was seen only once. The rearrangement joins TRBV28 to TRBJ2-1, with 10 nucleotides matching TRBD2. The CDR3 covers 14 residues. Germline assignment: CDR1 MDHEN and CDR2 SYDVKM. CDR3 in amino acids: CVPPAGGPLDEQFF. CDR3 DNA sequence: TGTGTTCCCCCAGCGGGAGGGCCTTTGGATGAGCAGTTCTTC.

The DNA of the CDR3 is TGTGCCAGCAGTGAAACCGAACCCCGCCGGGGGGAGGGCTGCAACGAGCAGTACTTC. Translated, it gives CASSETEPRRGEGCNEQYF. The V gene is TRBV6-1, the J gene TRBJ2-7; 7 bases are shared with TRBD2. The germline gives CDR1 MNHNS, CDR2 SASEGT. Losses at the gene ends were 2 bases for V and 5 bases for J; bases not matched to a gene: 21. CDR3 length: 19 amino acids.

The V gene is TRBV5-1, the J gene TRBJ2-7, with a weak D call TRBD2 (7 bases). Per the germline V gene, CDR1 is SGHRS and CDR2 is YFSETQ. The CDR3 has 16 amino acids. V was clipped by 3 bases and J by 4 bases, with 20 bases between them. The CDR3 DNA reads TGCGCCAGCAGCTCCAGTGGGGGGAGGGGGTTTTACGAGCAGTACTTC. Protein sequence: CASSSSGGRGFYEQYF.

This chain links TRBV19 with TRBJ2-1; D is perhaps TRBD1 (6 bases). This CDR3 has 12 residues. Germline V gene data show CDR1 as LNHDA and CDR2 as SQIVND (reference sequence). Trimming stripped 4 bases from V and 7 bases from J, with 8 bases between. In nucleotides, the CDR3 is TGTGCCAGTAGTACGCAGGGGAATGAGCAGTTCTTC. It specifies CASSTQGNEQFF.

V gene TRBV29-1 combines with J gene TRBJ2-5, with a tentative D call TRBD1 (5 bases). Germline V CDR1 and CDR2: SQVTM, ANQGSEA. The V and J ends lost 2 bases and 7 bases respectively, with 5 bases between them. CDR3 length: 10 amino acids. This CDR3 is CSVETGTQYF. DNA of the CDR3: TGCAGCGTTGAAACAGGGACCCAGTACTTC.

The chain combines TRBV5-4 with TRBJ1-1; D is ambiguous. With 0 bases removed from V and 1 base from J, the gap between germline ends came to 10 bases. CDR1 is SGHNT, CDR2 YYREEE, per germline (reference sequence). The CDR3 has 15 amino acids. Written as DNA, the CDR3 is TGTGCCAGCAGCTTGGGGGAAACCGGGAACACTGAAGCTTTCTTT. Protein product: CASSLGETGNTEAFF. The entire variable domain, with the rest obtained from reference TRBV5-4 and TRBJ1-1, is as follows: ETGVTQSPTHLIKTRGQQVTLRCSSQSGHNTVSWYQQALGQGPQFIFQYYREEENGRGNFPPRFSGLQFPNYSSELNVNALELDDSALYLCASSLGETGNTEAFFGQGTRLTVV.

The rearrangement links TRBV30 to TRBJ2-7; D uncertain. Germline values: CDR1 GTSNPN, CDR2 SVGIG (reference sequence). The V gene lost 5 bases and the J gene lost 2 bases, with 19 bases spanning the gap. The CDR3 loop spans 15 amino acids. Written as DNA, the CDR3 is TGTGCCTGGGGAAACCCAGCCCAGGATCCCTACGAGCAGTACTTC. Protein: CAWGNPAQDPYEQYF.

The chain combines TRBV5-1 with TRBJ2-7; 7 bases align to TRBD2. V lost 0 bases and J lost 4; bases outside the gene matches: 7. CDR3 length: 15 amino acids. Germline CDR1 and CDR2: SGHRS and YFSETQ. In nucleotides, the CDR3 is TGCGCCAGCAGCTTGGCCTTCGGGGGGTCATACGAGCAGTACTTC. It encodes CASSLAFGGSYEQYF.

The J gene is TRBJ2-5, the V gene TRBV11-3, with 7 bases fitting TRBD2. The CDR3 length is 17 residues. The V segment lost 5 bases and the J segment 3 bases; nucleotides outside the gene matches: 15. Germline V gives CDR1 SGHNT, CDR2 YENEEA. The CDR3 sequence is CASSTRQSGAGEETQYF. The CDR3 DNA is TGTGCCAGCAGCACGCGACAGAGCGGGGCGGGGGAAGAGACCCAGTACTTC.

The chain joins TRBV6-5 to TRBJ1-4; unclear D gene. V gave up 1 base and J gave up 3 bases, with 9 bases separating them. This CDR3 has 15 residues. The germline gives CDR1 MNHEY, CDR2 SVGAGI. In DNA, the CDR3 is TGTGCCAGCAGTTACTTCGGACGATCTAATGAAAAACTGTTTTTT. Amino acid sequence: CASSYFGRSNEKLFF.

J is TRBJ2-7 and V is TRBV27, with 11 bases fitting TRBD2. Germline CDR1 is MNHEY and CDR2 is SMNVEV (reference sequence). Trimming took 5 bases from V and 5 from J; bases not matched to a gene: 26. This CDR3 is 21 amino acids long. DNA for the CDR3: TGTGCCAGCAGTCCCCGTGTCGAGAGCTCGGGACTAGCGGACAGGGGTCACGAGCAGTACTTC. It codes for CASSPRVESSGLADRGHEQYF.

CDR3 nucleotide sequence: TGTGCCAGCAGTGAAAGCCTAGCGGGAGGACAGACAGATACGCAGTATTTT. Residues: CASSESLAGGQTDTQYF. The genes are TRBV2 and TRBJ2-3; TRBD2 matches 11 bases. CDR1 is SNHLY and CDR2 is FYNNEI in the germline V gene. This CDR3 is built from 17 residues. With 2 bases clipped from V and 3 bases from J, the junction kept 7 bases outside the gene matches.

The chain employs TRBV5-6 and TRBJ1-2; 9 bases line up with TRBD1. V shed 4 bases, J shed 4 bases, and the junction held 8 bases outside the gene matches. The CDR3 has 15 residues. CDR1 and CDR2 from the germline V gene are SGHDT and YYEEEE. CDR3 in amino acids: CASSPGQGFGYGYTF. CDR3 in DNA: TGTGCCAGCAGCCCAGGACAGGGGTTTGGCTATGGCTACACCTTC.